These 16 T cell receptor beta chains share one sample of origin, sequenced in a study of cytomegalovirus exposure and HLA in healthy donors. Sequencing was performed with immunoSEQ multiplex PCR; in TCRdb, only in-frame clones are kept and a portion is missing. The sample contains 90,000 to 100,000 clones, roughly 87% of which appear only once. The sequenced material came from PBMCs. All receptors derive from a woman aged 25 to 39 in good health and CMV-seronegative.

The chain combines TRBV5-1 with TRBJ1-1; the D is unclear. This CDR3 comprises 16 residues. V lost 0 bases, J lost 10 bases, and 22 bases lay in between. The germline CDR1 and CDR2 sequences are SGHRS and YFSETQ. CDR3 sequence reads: CASSLGATPRHAPAFF. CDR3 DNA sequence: TGCGCCAGCAGCTTGGGGGCAACCCCCAGGCACGCCCCAGCTTTCTTT.

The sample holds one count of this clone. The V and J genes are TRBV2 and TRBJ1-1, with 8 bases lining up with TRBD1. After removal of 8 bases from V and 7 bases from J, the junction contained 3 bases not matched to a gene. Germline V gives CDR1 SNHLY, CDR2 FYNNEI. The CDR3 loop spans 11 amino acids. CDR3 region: CASRGQGEAFF. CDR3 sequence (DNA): TGTGCCAGCCGCGGACAGGGTGAAGCTTTCTTT.

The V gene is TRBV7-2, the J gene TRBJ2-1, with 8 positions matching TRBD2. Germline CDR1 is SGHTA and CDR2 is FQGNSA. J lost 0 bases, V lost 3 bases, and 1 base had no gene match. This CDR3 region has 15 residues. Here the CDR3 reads CASSFSGSSYNEQFF. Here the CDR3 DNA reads TGTGCCAGCAGCTTCAGCGGGAGCTCCTACAATGAGCAGTTCTTC.

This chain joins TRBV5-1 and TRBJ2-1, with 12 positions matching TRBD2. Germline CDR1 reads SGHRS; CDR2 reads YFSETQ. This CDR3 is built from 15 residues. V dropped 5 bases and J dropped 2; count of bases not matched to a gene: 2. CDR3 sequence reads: CASSSSGGAYNEQFF. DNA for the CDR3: TGCGCCAGCAGTTCTAGCGGGGGGGCCTACAATGAGCAGTTCTTC.

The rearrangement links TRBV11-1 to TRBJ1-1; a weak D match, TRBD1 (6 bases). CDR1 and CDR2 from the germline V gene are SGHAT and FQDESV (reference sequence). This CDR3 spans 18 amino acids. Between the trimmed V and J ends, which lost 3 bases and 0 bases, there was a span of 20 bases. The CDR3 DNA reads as TGTGCCAGCAGCTTTCTAAGGGGGAAAAGGCTCATGAACACTGAAGCTTTCTTT. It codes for CASSFLRGKRLMNTEAFF.

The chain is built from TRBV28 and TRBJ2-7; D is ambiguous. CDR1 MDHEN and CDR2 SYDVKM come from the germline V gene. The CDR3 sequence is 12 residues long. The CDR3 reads CGSSRRVWEQYF. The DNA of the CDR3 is TGTGGTTCAAGCCGTCGGGTTTGGGAGCAGTACTTC. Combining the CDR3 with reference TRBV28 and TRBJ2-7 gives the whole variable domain DVKVTQSSRYLVKRTGEKVFLECVQDMDHENMFWYRQDPGLGLRLIYFSYDVKMKEKGDIPEGYSVSREKKERFSLILESASTNQTSMYLCGSSRRVWEQYFGPGTRLTVT.

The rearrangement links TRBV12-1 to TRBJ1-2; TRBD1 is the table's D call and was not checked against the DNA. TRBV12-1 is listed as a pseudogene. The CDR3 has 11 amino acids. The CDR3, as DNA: TGTGCCGACAACAAGTCCTATGGCTACACCTTC. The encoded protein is CADNKSYGYTF.

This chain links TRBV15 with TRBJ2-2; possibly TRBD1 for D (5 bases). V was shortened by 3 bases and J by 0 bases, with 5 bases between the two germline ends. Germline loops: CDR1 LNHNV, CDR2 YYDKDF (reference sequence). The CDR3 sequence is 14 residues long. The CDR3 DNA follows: TGTGCCACCAGCAGGACAGCGAACACCGGGGAGCTGTTTTTT. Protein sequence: CATSRTANTGELFF.

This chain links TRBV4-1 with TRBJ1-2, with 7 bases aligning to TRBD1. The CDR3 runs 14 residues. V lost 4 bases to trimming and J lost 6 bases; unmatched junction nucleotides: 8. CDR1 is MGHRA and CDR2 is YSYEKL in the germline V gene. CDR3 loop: CASSPDRVRHGYTF. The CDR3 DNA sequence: TGCGCCAGCAGCCCCGACAGGGTACGGCATGGCTACACCTTC.

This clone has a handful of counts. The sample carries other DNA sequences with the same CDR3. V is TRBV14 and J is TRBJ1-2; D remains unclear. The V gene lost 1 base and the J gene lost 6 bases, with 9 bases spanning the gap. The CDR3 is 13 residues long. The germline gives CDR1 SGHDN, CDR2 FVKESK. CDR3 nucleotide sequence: TGTGCCAGCAGCCAAGCGGGAATTCATGGCTACACCTTC. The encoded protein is CASSQAGIHGYTF.

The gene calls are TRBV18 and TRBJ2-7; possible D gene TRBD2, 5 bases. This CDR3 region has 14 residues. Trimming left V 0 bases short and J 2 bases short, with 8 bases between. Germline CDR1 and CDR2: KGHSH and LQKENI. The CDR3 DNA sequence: TGTGCCAGCTCACCACCGGGGAGACCCTACGAGCAGTACTTC. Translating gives CASSPPGRPYEQYF.

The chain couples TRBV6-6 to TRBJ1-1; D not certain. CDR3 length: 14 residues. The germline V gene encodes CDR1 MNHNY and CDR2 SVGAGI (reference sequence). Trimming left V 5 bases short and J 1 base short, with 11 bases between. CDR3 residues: CASSKPPGNTEAFF. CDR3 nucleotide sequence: TGTGCCAGCAGTAAGCCCCCCGGGAACACTGAAGCTTTCTTT.

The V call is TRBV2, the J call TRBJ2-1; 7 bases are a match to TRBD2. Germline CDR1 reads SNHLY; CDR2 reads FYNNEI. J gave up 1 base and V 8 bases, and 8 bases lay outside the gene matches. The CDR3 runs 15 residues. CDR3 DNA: TGTGCCAGCCGCGCCGGACTAGGATCCTACAATGAGCAGTTCTTC. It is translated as CASRAGLGSYNEQFF.

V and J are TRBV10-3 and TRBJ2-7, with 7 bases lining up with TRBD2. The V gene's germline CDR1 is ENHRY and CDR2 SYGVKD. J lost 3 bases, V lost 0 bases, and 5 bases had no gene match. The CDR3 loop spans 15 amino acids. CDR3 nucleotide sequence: TGTGCCATCAGTGAGTCTGGGACTATAAACTACGAGCAGTACTTC. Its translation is CAISESGTINYEQYF.

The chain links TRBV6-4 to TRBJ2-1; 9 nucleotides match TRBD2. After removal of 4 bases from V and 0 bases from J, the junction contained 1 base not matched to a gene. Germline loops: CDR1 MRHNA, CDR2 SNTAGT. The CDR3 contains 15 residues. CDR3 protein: CASSAAGGSYNEQFF. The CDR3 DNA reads TGTGCCAGCAGTGCAGCGGGAGGCTCCTACAATGAGCAGTTCTTC.

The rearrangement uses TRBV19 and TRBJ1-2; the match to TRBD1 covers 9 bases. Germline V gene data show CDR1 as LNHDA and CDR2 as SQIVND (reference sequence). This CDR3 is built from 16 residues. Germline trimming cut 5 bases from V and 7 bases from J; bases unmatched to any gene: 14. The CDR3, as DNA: TGTGCCAGTAGTGTCCCGACCGGGACAGGGTCCCTTGGCTACACCTTC. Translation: CASSVPTGTGSLGYTF.